The rows below give T cell receptor beta chains drawn from one sample of a study of early T cells in non-severe SARS-CoV-2 infection. Each CDR3 protein is one row after TCRdb ran MiXCR on the 5' RACE reads. Among about 26,000 distinct CDR3 sequences listed, 4% to 6% were seen once. Material: whole blood. Every receptor here comes from an adult who was a healthcare worker with PCR-confirmed SARS-CoV-2 infection or an uninfected control (not recorded which). Each CDR3 is given with its conserved first and last residue. Each record gives: clone size, D gene, V gene, J gene, CDR3 DNA, CDR3 protein. D genes are given only for firm matches. Clone size, where shown, is once, few, many, or a class for clones that have expanded.

clone_size: many
d_call: NA
v_call: TRBV2
j_call: TRBJ2-1
cdr3_nt: TGTGCCAGCAGTGAAGCTGGGGCAGAGGACAATGAGCAGTTCTTC
cdr3_aa: CASSEAGAEDNEQFF

clone_size: many
d_call: NA
v_call: TRBV7-2
j_call: TRBJ2-3
cdr3_nt: TGTGCCAGCAGCTTAGAAGGCGGGGTGGCAGATACGCAGTATTTT
cdr3_aa: CASSLEGGVADTQYF

clone_size: many
d_call: NA
v_call: TRBV5-5
j_call: TRBJ1-2
cdr3_nt: TGTGCCAGCTCCTCGCTAGGGGAATATGGCTACACCTTC
cdr3_aa: CASSSLGEYGYTF

clone_size: NA
d_call: NA
v_call: TRBV7-2
j_call: TRBJ2-1
cdr3_nt: TGTGCCAGCAGCTTATTAGGCGGGCCGTACAATGAGCAGTTCTTC
cdr3_aa: CASSLLGGPYNEQFF

clone_size: NA
d_call: TRBD1
v_call: TRBV7-9
j_call: TRBJ2-7
cdr3_nt: TGTGCCAGCAGCCAAGATACGGGACAGGGCTACTACGAGCAGTACTTC
cdr3_aa: CASSQDTGQGYYEQYF

clone_size: many
d_call: NA
v_call: TRBV18
j_call: TRBJ2-2
cdr3_nt: TGTGCCAGCTCACCAGCGAACACCGGGGAGCTGTTTTTT
cdr3_aa: CASSPANTGELFF

clone_size: NA
d_call: NA
v_call: TRBV7-6
j_call: TRBJ2-6
cdr3_nt: TGTGCCAGCAGCTTAGGGACTGCCTCTGGGGCCAACGTCCTGACTTTC
cdr3_aa: CASSLGTASGANVLTF

clone_size: many
d_call: NA
v_call: TRBV4-3
j_call: TRBJ1-4
cdr3_nt: TGCGCCAGCAGCAACCGGGACTGGAATGAAAAACTGTTTTTT
cdr3_aa: CASSNRDWNEKLFF

clone_size: many
d_call: NA
v_call: TRBV6-6
j_call: TRBJ2-7
cdr3_nt: TGTGCCAGCAGTTACTGGGGTACGGACGAGCAGTACTTC
cdr3_aa: CASSYWGTDEQYF

clone_size: many
d_call: TRBD1
v_call: TRBV9
j_call: TRBJ2-7
cdr3_nt: TGTGCCAGCAGCGAGGGACAGGGGTACGAGCAGTACTTC
cdr3_aa: CASSEGQGYEQYF

clone_size: NA
d_call: TRBD1
v_call: TRBV7-9
j_call: TRBJ1-2
cdr3_nt: TGTGCCAGCAGCTTATCCGGGACAGGGGGCGCAGGCTACACCTTC
cdr3_aa: CASSLSGTGGAGYTF

clone_size: many
d_call: NA
v_call: TRBV14
j_call: TRBJ2-6
cdr3_nt: TGTGCCAGCAGCCAGGCACACTCTGGGGCCAACGTCCTGACTTTC
cdr3_aa: CASSQAHSGANVLTF

clone_size: many
d_call: NA
v_call: TRBV3-1
j_call: TRBJ2-7
cdr3_nt: TGTGCCAGCAGCCTCCGCGGGGACATCTACGAGCAGTACTTC
cdr3_aa: CASSLRGDIYEQYF

clone_size: many
d_call: NA
v_call: TRBV19
j_call: TRBJ2-2
cdr3_nt: TGTGCCAGTACCTCCCAGACAGAAAACACCGGGGAGCTGTTTTTT
cdr3_aa: CASTSQTENTGELFF

clone_size: few
d_call: NA
v_call: TRBV29-1
j_call: TRBJ1-2
cdr3_nt: TGCAGCGTTGAACTCGGCAGGGGTGGCTACACCTTC
cdr3_aa: CSVELGRGGYTF

clone_size: NA
d_call: NA
v_call: TRBV11-2
j_call: TRBJ1-1
cdr3_nt: TGTGCCAGCAGCCAGTGGCGGGAGGCCACTGAAGCTTTCTTT
cdr3_aa: CASSQWREATEAFF

clone_size: medium-sized
d_call: NA
v_call: TRBV6-5
j_call: TRBJ1-4
cdr3_nt: TGTGCCAGCAGTCTAGTAGGGGTTGCAACTAATGAAAAACTGTTTTTT
cdr3_aa: CASSLVGVATNEKLFF

clone_size: many
d_call: NA
v_call: TRBV19
j_call: TRBJ2-3
cdr3_nt: TGTGCCAGTAGTCCCAAGGCTAGCACAGATACGCAGTATTTT
cdr3_aa: CASSPKASTDTQYF

clone_size: many
d_call: TRBD2
v_call: TRBV19
j_call: TRBJ2-3
cdr3_nt: TGTGCCAGTAGTAGTAGCGGGCCCGCCACAGATACGCAGTATTTT
cdr3_aa: CASSSSGPATDTQYF

clone_size: many
d_call: NA
v_call: TRBV4-3
j_call: TRBJ1-1
cdr3_nt: TGCGCCAGCAGCCAAGCTTTAATGAACACTGAAGCTTTCTTT
cdr3_aa: CASSQALMNTEAFF

clone_size: many
d_call: NA
v_call: TRBV5-1
j_call: TRBJ2-3
cdr3_nt: TGCGCCAGCAAGGGTCGTTCGGGAACAGATACGCAGTATTTT
cdr3_aa: CASKGRSGTDTQYF

clone_size: NA
d_call: NA
v_call: TRBV19
j_call: TRBJ1-3
cdr3_nt: TGTGCCAGTAGTATAGTCCCGGCGAGCAATCGAAGGGACACCATATATTTT
cdr3_aa: CASSIVPASNRRDTIYF

clone_size: NA
d_call: NA
v_call: TRBV6-2/TRBV6-3
j_call: TRBJ2-3
cdr3_nt: TGTGCCAGCAGCCGGGATTGGGGGGATACGCAGTATTTT
cdr3_aa: CASSRDWGDTQYF

clone_size: many
d_call: TRBD1
v_call: TRBV7-9
j_call: TRBJ2-7
cdr3_nt: TGTGCCAGCAGCTCTCTCCGACAGGGGGAATACGAGCAGTACTTC
cdr3_aa: CASSSLRQGEYEQYF

clone_size: NA
d_call: TRBD2
v_call: TRBV19
j_call: TRBJ2-3
cdr3_nt: TGTGCCAGTAGACGCGGGGGGTTCAGCACAGATACGCAGTATTTT
cdr3_aa: CASRRGGFSTDTQYF

clone_size: few
d_call: NA
v_call: TRBV5-1
j_call: TRBJ2-7
cdr3_nt: TGCGCCAGCAGCTACAATTCCTACGAGCAGTACTTC
cdr3_aa: CASSYNSYEQYF

clone_size: many
d_call: NA
v_call: TRBV19
j_call: TRBJ2-3
cdr3_nt: TGTGCCAGTAGTTCTTCGACAGAGACGCAGTATTTT
cdr3_aa: CASSSSTETQYF

clone_size: NA
d_call: NA
v_call: TRBV4-1
j_call: TRBJ2-1
cdr3_nt: TGCGCCAGCAGCTCGCCGGAGCAGGGAGGCTCCTACAATGAGCAGTTCTTC
cdr3_aa: CASSSPEQGGSYNEQFF

clone_size: many
d_call: NA
v_call: TRBV7-9
j_call: TRBJ1-1
cdr3_nt: TGTGCCAGCAGCTTAATCGCCAGGATGAACACTGAAGCTTTCTTT
cdr3_aa: CASSLIARMNTEAFF